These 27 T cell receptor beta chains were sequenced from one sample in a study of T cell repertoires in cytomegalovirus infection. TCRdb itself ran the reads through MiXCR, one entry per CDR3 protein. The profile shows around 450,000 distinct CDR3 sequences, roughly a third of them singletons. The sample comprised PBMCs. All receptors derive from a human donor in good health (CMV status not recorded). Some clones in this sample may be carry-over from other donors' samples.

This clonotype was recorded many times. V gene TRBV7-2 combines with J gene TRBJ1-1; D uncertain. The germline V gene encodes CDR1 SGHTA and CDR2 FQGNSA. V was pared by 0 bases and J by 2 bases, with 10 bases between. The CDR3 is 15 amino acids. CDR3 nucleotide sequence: TGTGCCAGCAGCTTAGCGAGGGCCCGTAACACTGAAGCTTTCTTT. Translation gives CASSLARARNTEAFF. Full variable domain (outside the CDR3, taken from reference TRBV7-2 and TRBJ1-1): GAGVSQSPSNKVTEKGKDVELRCDPISGHTALYWYRQSLGQGLEFLIYFQGNSAPDKSGLPSDRFSAERTGGSVSTLTIQRTQQEDSAVYLCASSLARARNTEAFFGQGTRLTVV.

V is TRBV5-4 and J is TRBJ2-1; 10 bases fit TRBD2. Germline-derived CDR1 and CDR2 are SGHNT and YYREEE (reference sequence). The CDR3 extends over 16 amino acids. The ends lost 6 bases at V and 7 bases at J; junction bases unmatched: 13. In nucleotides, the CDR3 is TGTGCCAGCACCCCAGAGGGGCTAGCGGGGGATAATGAGCAGTTCTTC. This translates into CASTPEGLAGDNEQFF.

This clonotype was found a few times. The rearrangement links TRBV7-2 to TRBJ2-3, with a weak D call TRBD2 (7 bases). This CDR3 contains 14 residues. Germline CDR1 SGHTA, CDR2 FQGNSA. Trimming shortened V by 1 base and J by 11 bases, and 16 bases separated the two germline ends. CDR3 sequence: CASSLVKGGIWQYF. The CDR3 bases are TGTGCCAGCAGCTTAGTAAAGGGGGGGATATGGCAGTATTTT.

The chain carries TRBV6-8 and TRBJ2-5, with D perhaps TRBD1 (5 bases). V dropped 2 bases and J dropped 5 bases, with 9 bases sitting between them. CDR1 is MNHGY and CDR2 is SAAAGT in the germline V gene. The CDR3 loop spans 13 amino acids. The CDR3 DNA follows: TGTGCCAGCAGTTACGCAGGGCGTGAGACCCAGTACTTC. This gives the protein CASSYAGRETQYF.

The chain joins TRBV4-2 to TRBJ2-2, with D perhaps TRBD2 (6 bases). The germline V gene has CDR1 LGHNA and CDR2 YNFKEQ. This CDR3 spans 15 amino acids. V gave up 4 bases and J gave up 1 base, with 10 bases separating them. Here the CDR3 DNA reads TGTGCCAGCAGCCGATCGCGGGGGAACACCGGGGAGCTGTTTTTT. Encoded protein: CASSRSRGNTGELFF.

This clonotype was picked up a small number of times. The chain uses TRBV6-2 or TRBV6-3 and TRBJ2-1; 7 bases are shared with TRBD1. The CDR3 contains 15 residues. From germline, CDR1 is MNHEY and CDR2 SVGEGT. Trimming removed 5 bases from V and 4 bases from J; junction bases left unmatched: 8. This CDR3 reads CASSIRDSLYNEQFF. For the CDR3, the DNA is TGTGCCAGCAGTATCCGGGACAGCTTATACAATGAGCAGTTCTTC.

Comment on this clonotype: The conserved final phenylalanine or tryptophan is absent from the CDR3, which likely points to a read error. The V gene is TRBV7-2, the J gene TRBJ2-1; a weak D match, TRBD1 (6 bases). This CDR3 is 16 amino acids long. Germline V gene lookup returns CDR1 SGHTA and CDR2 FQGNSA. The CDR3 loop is CDSGFRGRGVMNEQFL. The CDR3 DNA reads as TGTGACAGCGGCTTTCGGGGCAGGGGAGTGATGAATGAGCAGTTCTTA.

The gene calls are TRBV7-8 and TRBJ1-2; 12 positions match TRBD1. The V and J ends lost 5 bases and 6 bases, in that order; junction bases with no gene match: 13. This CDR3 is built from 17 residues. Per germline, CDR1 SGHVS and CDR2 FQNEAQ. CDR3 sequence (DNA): TGTGCCAGCAGCACACACCGGGACAGGGGGCGAATGGATGGCTACACCTTC. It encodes CASSTHRDRGRMDGYTF. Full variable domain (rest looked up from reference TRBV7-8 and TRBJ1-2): GAGVSQSPRYKVAKRGQDVALRCDPISGHVSLFWYQQALGQGPEFLTYFQNEAQLDKSGLPSDRFFAERPEGSVSTLKIQRTQQEDSAVYLCASSTHRDRGRMDGYTFGSGTRLTVV.

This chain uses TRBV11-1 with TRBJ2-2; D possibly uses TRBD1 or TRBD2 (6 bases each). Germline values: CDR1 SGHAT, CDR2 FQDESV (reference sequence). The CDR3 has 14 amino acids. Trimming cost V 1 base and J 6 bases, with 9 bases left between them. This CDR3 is CASSLEGGPGELFF. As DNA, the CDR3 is TGTGCCAGCAGCTTAGAAGGGGGGCCCGGGGAGCTGTTTTTT. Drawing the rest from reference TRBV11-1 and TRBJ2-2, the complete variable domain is EAEVAQSPRYKITEKSQAVAFWCDPISGHATLYWYRQILGQGPELLVQFQDESVVDDSQLPKDRFSAERLKGVDSTLKIQPAELGDSAMYLCASSLEGGPGELFFGEGSRLTVL.

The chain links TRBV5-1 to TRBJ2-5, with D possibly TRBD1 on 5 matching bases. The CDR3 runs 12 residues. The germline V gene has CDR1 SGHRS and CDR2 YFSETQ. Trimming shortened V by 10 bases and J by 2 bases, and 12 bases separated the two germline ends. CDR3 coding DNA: TGCGCCTCTGGCAGGGAACAAGAGACCCAGTACTTC. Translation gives CASGREQETQYF. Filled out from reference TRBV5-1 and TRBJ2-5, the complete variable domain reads KAGVTQTPRYLIKTRGQQVTLSCSPISGHRSVSWYQQTPGQGLQFLFEYFSETQRNKGNFPGRFSGRQFSNSRSEMNVSTLELGDSALYLCASGREQETQYFGPGTRLLVL.

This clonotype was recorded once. The CDR3 nucleotides read TGTGCCCTCAGTTACGCGACCGGCATCGGGGAGCTGTTTTTT. As protein: CALSYATGIGELFF. This sequence joins TRBV6-8 and TRBJ2-2; D not certain. In germline, CDR1 is MNHGY, CDR2 SAAAGT. V was shortened by 11 bases and J by 7 bases, with 20 bases between the two germline ends. The CDR3 loop spans 14 amino acids.

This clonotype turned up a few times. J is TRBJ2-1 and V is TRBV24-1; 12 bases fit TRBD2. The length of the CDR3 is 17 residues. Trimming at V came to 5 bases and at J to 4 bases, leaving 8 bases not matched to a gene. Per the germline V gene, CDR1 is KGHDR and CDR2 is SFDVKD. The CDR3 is CATSGGTSGRPYNEQFF. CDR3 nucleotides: TGTGCCACCAGTGGAGGGACTAGCGGGCGACCATACAATGAGCAGTTCTTC.

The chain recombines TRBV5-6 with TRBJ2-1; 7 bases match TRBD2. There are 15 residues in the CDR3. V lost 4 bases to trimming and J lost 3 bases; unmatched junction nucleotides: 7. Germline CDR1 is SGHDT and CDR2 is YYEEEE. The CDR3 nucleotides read TGTGCCAGCAGCAGCCGGGGGGTCGGCTACAATGAGCAGTTCTTC. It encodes CASSSRGVGYNEQFF. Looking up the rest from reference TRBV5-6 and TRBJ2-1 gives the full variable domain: DAGVTQSPTHLIKTRGQQVTLRCSPKSGHDTVSWYQQALGQGPQFIFQYYEEEERQRGNFPDRFSGHQFPNYSSELNVNALLLGDSALYLCASSSRGVGYNEQFFGPGTRLTVL.

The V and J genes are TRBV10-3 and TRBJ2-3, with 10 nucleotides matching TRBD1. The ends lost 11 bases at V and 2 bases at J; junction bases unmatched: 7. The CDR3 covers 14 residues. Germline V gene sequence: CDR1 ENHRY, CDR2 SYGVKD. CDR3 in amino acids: CAFGDRGYTDTQYF. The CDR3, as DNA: TGTGCCTTCGGGGACAGGGGATACACAGATACGCAGTATTTT.

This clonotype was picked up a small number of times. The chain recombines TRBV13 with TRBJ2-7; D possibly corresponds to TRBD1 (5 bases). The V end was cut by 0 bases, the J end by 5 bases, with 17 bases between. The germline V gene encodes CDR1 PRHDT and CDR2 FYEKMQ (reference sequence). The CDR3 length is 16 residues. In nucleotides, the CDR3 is TGTGCCAGCAGCTTAGGAGGGGTTTTGCTTCAGGACGAGCAGTACTTC. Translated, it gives CASSLGGVLLQDEQYF. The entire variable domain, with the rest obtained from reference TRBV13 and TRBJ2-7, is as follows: AAGVIQSPRHLIKEKRETATLKCYPIPRHDTVYWYQQGPGQDPQFLISFYEKMQSDKGSIPDRFSAQQFSDYHSELNMSSLELGDSALYFCASSLGGVLLQDEQYFGPGTRLTVT.

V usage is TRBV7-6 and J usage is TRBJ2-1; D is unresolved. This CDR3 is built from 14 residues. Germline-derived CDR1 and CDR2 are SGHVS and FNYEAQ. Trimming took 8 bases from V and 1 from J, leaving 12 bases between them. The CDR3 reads CASSTSHSYNEQFF. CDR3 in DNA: TGTGCCAGCTCCACATCCCATTCCTACAATGAGCAGTTCTTC. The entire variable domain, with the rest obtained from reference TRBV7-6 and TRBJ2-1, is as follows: GAGVSQSPRYKVTKRGQDVALRCDPISGHVSLYWYRQALGQGPEFLTYFNYEAQQDKSGLPNDRFSAERPEGSISTLTIQRTEQRDSAMYRCASSTSHSYNEQFFGPGTRLTVL.

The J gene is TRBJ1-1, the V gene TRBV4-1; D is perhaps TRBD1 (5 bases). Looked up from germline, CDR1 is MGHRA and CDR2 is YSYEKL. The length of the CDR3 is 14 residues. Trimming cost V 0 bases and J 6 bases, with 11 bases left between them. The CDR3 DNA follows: TGCGCCAGCAGCCAAGATCTCGGAGGGGCTGAAGCTTTCTTT. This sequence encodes CASSQDLGGAEAFF.

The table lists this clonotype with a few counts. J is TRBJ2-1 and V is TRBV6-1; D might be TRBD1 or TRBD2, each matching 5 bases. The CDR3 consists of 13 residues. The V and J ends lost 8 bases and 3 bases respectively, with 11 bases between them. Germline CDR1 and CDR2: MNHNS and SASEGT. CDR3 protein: CASCRDGYNEQFF. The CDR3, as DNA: TGTGCCAGCTGTCGGGACGGCTACAATGAGCAGTTCTTC.

The CDR3 coding sequence is TGTGCCAGCAGTCTGGGACTAGCGGGGCCCGGGGAGCTGTTTTTT. Translation: CASSLGLAGPGELFF. This sequence joins TRBV25-1 and TRBJ2-2; 13 bases align to TRBD2. Germline trimming cut 5 bases from V and 6 bases from J; bases unmatched to any gene: 3. Germline lookup yields CDR1 MGHDK and CDR2 SYGVNS. This CDR3 has 15 amino acids.

CDR3 DNA sequence: TGTGCCAGCACCTCGGGGGGACCCATGTACCAAGAGACCCAGTACTTC. It yields the protein CASTSGGPMYQETQYF. The chain has TRBV7-9 and TRBJ2-5; 7 bases are a match to TRBD2. From germline, CDR1 is SEHNR and CDR2 FQNEAQ (reference sequence). The CDR3 extends over 16 amino acids. V was clipped by 7 bases and J by 0 bases; unmatched bases: 11.

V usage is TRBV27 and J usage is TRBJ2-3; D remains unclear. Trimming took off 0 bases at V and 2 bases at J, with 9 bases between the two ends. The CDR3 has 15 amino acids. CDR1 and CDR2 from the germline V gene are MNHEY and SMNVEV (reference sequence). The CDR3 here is CASSLSGRSTDTQYF. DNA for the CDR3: TGTGCCAGCAGTTTATCTGGCCGTTCCACAGATACGCAGTATTTT.

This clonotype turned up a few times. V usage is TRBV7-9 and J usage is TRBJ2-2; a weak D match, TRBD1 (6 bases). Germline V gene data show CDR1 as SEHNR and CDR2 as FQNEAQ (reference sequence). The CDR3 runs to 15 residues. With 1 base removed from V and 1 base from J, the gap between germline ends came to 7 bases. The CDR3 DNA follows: TGTGCCAGCAGCTTAGAGGGACAGAACACCGGGGAGCTGTTTTTT. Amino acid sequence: CASSLEGQNTGELFF.

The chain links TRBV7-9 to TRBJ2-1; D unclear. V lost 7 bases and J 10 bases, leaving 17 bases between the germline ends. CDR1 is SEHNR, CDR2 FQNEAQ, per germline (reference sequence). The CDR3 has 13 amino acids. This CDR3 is CASNDLDALEQFF. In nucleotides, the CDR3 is TGTGCCAGCAATGACTTGGACGCCCTGGAGCAGTTCTTC.

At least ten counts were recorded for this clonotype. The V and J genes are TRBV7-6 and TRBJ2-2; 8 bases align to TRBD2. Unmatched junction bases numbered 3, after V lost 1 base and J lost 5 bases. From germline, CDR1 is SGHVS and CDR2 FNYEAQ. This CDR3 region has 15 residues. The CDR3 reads CASSLVSGDTGELFF. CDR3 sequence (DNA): TGTGCCAGCAGCTTAGTTAGCGGGGATACCGGGGAGCTGTTTTTT.

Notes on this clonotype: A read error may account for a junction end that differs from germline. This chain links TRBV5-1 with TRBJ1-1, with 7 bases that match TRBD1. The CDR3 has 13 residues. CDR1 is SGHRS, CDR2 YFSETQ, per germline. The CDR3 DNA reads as TGCGCCAGTGGACGACAGGGAGACACGGAAGCTTTCTTT. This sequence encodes CASGRQGDTEAFF.

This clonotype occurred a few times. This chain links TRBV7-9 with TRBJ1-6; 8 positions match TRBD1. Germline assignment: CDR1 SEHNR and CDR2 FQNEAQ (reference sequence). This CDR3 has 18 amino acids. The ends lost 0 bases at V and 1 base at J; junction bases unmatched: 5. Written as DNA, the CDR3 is TGTGCCAGCAGCTTAGCGGGCAGGGGGCTTTCCTATAATTCACCCCTCCACTTT. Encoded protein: CASSLAGRGLSYNSPLHF.

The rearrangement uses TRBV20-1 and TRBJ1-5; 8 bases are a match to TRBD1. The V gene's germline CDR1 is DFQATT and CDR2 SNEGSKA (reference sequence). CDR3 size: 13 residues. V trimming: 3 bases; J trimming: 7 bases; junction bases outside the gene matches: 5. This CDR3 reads CSASATGVQPQHF. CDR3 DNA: TGCAGTGCTAGCGCGACAGGGGTCCAGCCCCAGCATTTT.